This section outlines one T cell receptor beta chain sequence together with its context. Its antigen has not been determined. It has no much larger one-base neighbor in the sample; base qualities were not kept. Receptors were amplified or captured by the immunoSEQ multiplex PCR assay. A mixture of 60 forward primers for TCR Vbeta segments and 13 reverse primers for TCR Jbeta segments was used in the multiplex PCR. A multiplex PCR assay on genomic DNA amplified the CDR3 region of rearranged TCR beta genes. The Illumina HiSeq System was used to sequence the amplified TCR beta libraries as 87-base-pair reads. The paper's data handling went like this. In a later analysis, tens of millions of unique TCR beta chains were counted across the approximately 670 repertoires, and roughly 9.9 million of these chains were shared by at least two donors. Raw reads were error-corrected and collapsed into unique sequences with a nearest-neighbor algorithm that merged closely related sequences to remove PCR and sequencing errors. V, D and J gene segments were assigned by aligning CDR3 sequences to IMGT reference sequences. For a sequence to be retained, at least a six-nucleotide match to both a V gene segment and a J gene segment was required. A rearrangement counted as productive if the CDR3 had no stop codons and remained in frame with V and J, and every other rearrangement counted as non-productive. Following IMGT convention, CDR3 was defined as the stretch from the second conserved V-encoded cysteine to the conserved J-encoded phenylalanine. Sequences without an unambiguous match to a single V gene segment were excluded from the earlier analysis of about 600 of the donors. In an earlier analysis of several hundred of the donors, V segments were called functional above 56.7% productive rearrangements and were called segregating when the between-donor standard deviation exceeded 5%. A statistical classification framework was built to diagnose cytomegalovirus status from the catalog of TCR beta chain sequences. In a later analysis, V and J genes were assigned by comparing TCR nucleotide sequences against IMGT/GENE-DB human TR gene sequences. In a later analysis, CDR3 sequences and most-parsimonious VDJ recombination scenarios were assigned using the TCRdist pipeline. In a later analysis, each TCR beta chain was defined by its CDR3 amino acid sequence together with its V-gene family, and reads without a unique V-gene family were excluded. A later analysis removed 600 or so highly shared, low-generation-probability nucleotide sequences to deal with suspected cross-contamination and a sequencing artifact. A later analysis calculated a clonal expansion index for each public chain from normalized within-repertoire ranks of inferred template counts. A later analysis computed generation probabilities with a VDJ recombination model fitted to out-of-frame rearrangements, and checked the results against IGoR. Hypergeometric tests were used in a later analysis to score TCR-TCR, TCR-HLA and TCR-CMV co-occurrence, with a repertoire-size bias correction applied to the TCR pairs. In a later analysis, false discovery rates were estimated by permuting HLA or CMV assignments 20 times. In a later analysis, co-occurring TCRs were grouped using DBSCAN, and TCRdist sequence similarity was added for clustering within HLA-allele-positive subsets. Repertoires with fewer than 30,000 or more than 120,000 public chains, plus five repertoires with anomalous nucleotide sharing, were excluded from co-occurrence clustering. In its TCRdb copy, this immuneACCESS table keeps in-frame sequences only and misses some clones. Where compared with another copy, unresolved V genes explain less than half of these, and the others have no known cause. V, J and clone size reflect that table, while D and trimming were determined from the DNA. Recorded for this sample are under 200,000 clones; roughly 90% of them occurred a single time. More than 1% of the sample belongs to the ten largest clones.

The data were obtained in a study of cytomegalovirus exposure and HLA in healthy donors (dated by TCRdb to about 2017). Concerning the study at large: An earlier analysis of 587 of the donors reported 276 Gb of sequence data and about 120 million unique TCR beta sequences obtained from around 180 million T cells. Approximately 330 gigabases of sequencing data and around 85 million unique TCR sequences made up an early release that covered several hundred HLA-typed donors. Of the roughly 400 genotyped donors, roughly 85% fell in the genetic ancestry cluster associated with self-reported Caucasian donors. The study aimed to test whether signatures of past pathogen exposure could be identified by cataloging public T cell receptors. The study used immunosequencing to profile the T cell repertoires of about 670 subjects and linked those repertoires to cytomegalovirus serostatus. Along with the approximately 700-subject first cohort, a separate validation cohort of over a hundred different subjects was used. To predict cytomegalovirus infection status, the study combined high-throughput TCR immunosequencing, statistical association of individual TCRs with disease status, and machine learning. To study patterns of TCR occurrence, a later analysis re-analyzed previously published TCR beta repertoires from 650 to 750 donors and added high-resolution HLA genotyping. The later analysis used no new phenotypic data to find candidate immune exposures, relying instead on TCR beta sequences and their occurrence across donors. In an earlier analysis of around 540 of the donors, high-throughput TCR beta sequencing was used to judge whether each TCR beta V gene segment behaved as functional or pseudogenic. Donor age, sex, ethnicity and CMV serostatus were compiled together with the repertoire data. Genome-wide SNP genotypes for about three fifths of the roughly 670 donors were used in a later genetic analysis, which treated that subset as a discovery cohort. All discovery cohort repertoires had been generated on a single sequencing platform. Class I and class II HLA loci were covered by the typing at four-digit resolution. The number of typed donors differed by locus: about 629-640 for A, B, C, DRB1 and DQB1; 522 for DQA1; approximately 600 for DPA1; and about 450 for DPB1. Five DR-DQ haplotypes were handled as single units for association and clustering because linkage in the cohort was strong. Among about 390 genotyped donors of the cohort, an average of roughly 240,000 unique TCR beta nucleotide sequences were sequenced per donor, roughly 20% of them non-productive.

From the cysteine through the phenylalanine, the CDR3 covers 12 amino acids. Of all the DNA, just the CDR3 is kept, 36 bases in frame from base 1. Compared with germline, V lacks 6 bases and J lacks 8 bases; bases without a gene match: 5. The germline V gene specifies ENHRY as CDR1 and SYGVKD as CDR2. Results the study describes overall, beyond this receptor: A few of the identified cytomegalovirus-associated TCR beta chains were confirmed in vitro to be specific for cytomegalovirus antigens. A later analysis found that HLA-associated TCR beta chains were more clonally expanded and had lower generation probabilities than equally common non-associated chains. Because HLA typing was unavailable for some donors at each locus, only the typed subset was used in association tests. In a later genetic analysis, fewer N-insertions in productive TCRs were reported among donors in an Asian-associated ancestry cluster than the roughly 640-donor mean. According to the authors, the approach could potentially be generalized to other disease states and immunological phenotypes. The only immune exposure information available for the cohort was CMV serostatus. A further reported finding was that TCR beta sequences accurately predicted the HLA-A and HLA-B alleles for most subjects in the first cohort. Sequencing depth was assumed to be roughly uniform across donors in the presence/absence analyses, though that assumption may not hold. A cluster of highly shared sequence variants was judged likely to represent a technical artifact of the sequencing pipeline. An earlier analysis of roughly 570 of the donors showed that most TCR beta V segments appeared in productive rearrangements either about 87% or about 30% of the time, which broadly matched IMGT annotations. The cohort was sequenced for TCR beta chains only, and without alpha or paired-chain data the features that could be detected were limited. Correlated functional status among segregating V segments might be attributable to linkage disequilibrium, but an unknown experimental factor could not be ruled out. While some public TCRs were present in many individuals, most TCR sequences turned up only very rarely across donors. In a later analysis, TCR association rates were found to vary across HLA loci, with the most associated TCRs seen for DRB1 alleles and the fewest for HLA-C alleles. The classifier was reported to diagnose cytomegalovirus status with high specificity and sensitivity in both the original and validation cohorts. Because counts were too low, fewer than 20 rarely observed V segments, including chromosome 9 orphons, were excluded from the earlier analysis of around 640 of the donors. In a later genetic analysis, a missense DCLRE1C variant was associated with V-gene and J-gene trimming of TCR beta chains, and the association was replicated in an independent cohort. A later analysis reported that several top co-occurrence clusters appeared linked to parvovirus B19, influenza, CMV and Epstein-Barr virus. The 87-base-pair reads could not distinguish some IMGT-functional V segments, including TRBV6-2 and TRBV6-3, so those segments were excluded. In the study, around 150 TCR beta chains were listed as associated with cytomegalovirus. In a later analysis, most CMV-associated TCR beta chains were found to appear HLA-restricted, with HLA associations seemingly driven largely by CMV exposure. At a false discovery rate of 0.05, a later analysis linked some 17,000 TCR beta sequences to specific HLA alleles. When HLA alleles, especially DR and DQ, strongly co-occurred, attributing TCR associations to individual alleles was difficult.

The cohort consisted of some 670 healthy bone marrow donors. All cohort members were sampled while nominally healthy, although unrecorded immune exposures were likely present. The donor was CMV seronegative and belonged to the group of 352 seronegative cohort members. Every donor gave a peripheral blood sample, and the peripheral blood mononuclear cells from that sample were used for TCR beta sequencing. Genomic DNA extraction from the blood cell samples was performed with the Qiagen DNeasy Blood Extraction Kit. The clonotype comes from a boy between 2 and 10 years old in good health and CMV-seronegative. Material for sequencing was PBMCs. Here the chain combines TRBV10-3 and TRBJ1-2, with 8 middle bases fitting TRBD1. The CDR3 is CAISPDRDGYTF. The sequence in DNA is TGTGCCATCAGCCCGGACAGGGACGGCTACACCTTC.